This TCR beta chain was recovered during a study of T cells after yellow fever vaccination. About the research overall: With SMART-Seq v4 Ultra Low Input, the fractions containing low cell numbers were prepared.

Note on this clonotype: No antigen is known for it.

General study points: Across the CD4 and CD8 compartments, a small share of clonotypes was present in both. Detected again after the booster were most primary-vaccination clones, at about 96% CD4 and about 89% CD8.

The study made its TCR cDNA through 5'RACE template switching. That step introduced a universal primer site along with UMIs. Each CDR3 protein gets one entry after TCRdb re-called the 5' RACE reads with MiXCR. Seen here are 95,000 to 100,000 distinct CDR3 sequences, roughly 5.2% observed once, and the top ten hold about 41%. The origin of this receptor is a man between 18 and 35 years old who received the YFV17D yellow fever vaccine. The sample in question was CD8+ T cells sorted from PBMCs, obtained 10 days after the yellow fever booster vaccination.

For the CDR3, the DNA is TGTGCCACTGGGAGCCGTGCCGGCTACACCTTC. This sequence encodes CATGSRAGYTF. V gene TRBV6-5 combines with J gene TRBJ1-2; no clear D. CDR3 length: 11 amino acids. The germline V gene has CDR1 MNHEY and CDR2 SVGAGI. Trimming left V 10 bases short and J 8 bases short, with 14 bases between.